This TCR beta chain derives from a study of identical twins. General study points: Findings depended on cross-sectional statistics rather than tracking the same donors.

Each CDR3 protein is one row after TCRdb ran MiXCR on the 5' RACE reads. The repertoire has some 560,000 distinct CDR3 sequences, approximately 10% of them found once; the top ten carry 3%. V lost 4 bases and J 3 bases, leaving 7 bases between the germline ends. Germline CDR1 and CDR2: SGDLS and YYNGEE. This CDR3 has 12 residues. In its sample, this clonotype was seen a few times. The antigen is not known. Separately, the same data were catalogued under a study of yellow fever vaccine responses in identical twins.

Sequencing was performed on PBMCs. The sequence came from a woman aged 18-30 years in good health. The chain has TRBV9 and TRBJ1-1; D is ambiguous. The CDR3 loop reads CASSPQDTEAFF. The CDR3 DNA reads TGTGCCAGCAGCCCCCAGGACACTGAAGCTTTCTTT.